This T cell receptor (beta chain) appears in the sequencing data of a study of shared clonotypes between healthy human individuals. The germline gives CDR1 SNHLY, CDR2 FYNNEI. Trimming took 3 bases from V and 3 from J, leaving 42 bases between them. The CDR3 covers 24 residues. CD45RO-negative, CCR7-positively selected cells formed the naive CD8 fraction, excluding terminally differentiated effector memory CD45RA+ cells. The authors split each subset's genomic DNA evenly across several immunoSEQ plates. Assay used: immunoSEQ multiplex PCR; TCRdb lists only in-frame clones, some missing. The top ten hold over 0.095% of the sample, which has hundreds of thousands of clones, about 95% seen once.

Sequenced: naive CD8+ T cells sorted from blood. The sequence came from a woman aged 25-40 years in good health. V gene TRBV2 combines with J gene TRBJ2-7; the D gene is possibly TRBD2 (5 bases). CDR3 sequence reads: CASSDEGTRNGDALAADSYYEQYF. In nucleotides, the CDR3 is TGTGCCAGCAGTGATGAGGGAACAAGGAATGGAGATGCCCTCGCGGCTGACTCTTACTACGAGCAGTACTTC.